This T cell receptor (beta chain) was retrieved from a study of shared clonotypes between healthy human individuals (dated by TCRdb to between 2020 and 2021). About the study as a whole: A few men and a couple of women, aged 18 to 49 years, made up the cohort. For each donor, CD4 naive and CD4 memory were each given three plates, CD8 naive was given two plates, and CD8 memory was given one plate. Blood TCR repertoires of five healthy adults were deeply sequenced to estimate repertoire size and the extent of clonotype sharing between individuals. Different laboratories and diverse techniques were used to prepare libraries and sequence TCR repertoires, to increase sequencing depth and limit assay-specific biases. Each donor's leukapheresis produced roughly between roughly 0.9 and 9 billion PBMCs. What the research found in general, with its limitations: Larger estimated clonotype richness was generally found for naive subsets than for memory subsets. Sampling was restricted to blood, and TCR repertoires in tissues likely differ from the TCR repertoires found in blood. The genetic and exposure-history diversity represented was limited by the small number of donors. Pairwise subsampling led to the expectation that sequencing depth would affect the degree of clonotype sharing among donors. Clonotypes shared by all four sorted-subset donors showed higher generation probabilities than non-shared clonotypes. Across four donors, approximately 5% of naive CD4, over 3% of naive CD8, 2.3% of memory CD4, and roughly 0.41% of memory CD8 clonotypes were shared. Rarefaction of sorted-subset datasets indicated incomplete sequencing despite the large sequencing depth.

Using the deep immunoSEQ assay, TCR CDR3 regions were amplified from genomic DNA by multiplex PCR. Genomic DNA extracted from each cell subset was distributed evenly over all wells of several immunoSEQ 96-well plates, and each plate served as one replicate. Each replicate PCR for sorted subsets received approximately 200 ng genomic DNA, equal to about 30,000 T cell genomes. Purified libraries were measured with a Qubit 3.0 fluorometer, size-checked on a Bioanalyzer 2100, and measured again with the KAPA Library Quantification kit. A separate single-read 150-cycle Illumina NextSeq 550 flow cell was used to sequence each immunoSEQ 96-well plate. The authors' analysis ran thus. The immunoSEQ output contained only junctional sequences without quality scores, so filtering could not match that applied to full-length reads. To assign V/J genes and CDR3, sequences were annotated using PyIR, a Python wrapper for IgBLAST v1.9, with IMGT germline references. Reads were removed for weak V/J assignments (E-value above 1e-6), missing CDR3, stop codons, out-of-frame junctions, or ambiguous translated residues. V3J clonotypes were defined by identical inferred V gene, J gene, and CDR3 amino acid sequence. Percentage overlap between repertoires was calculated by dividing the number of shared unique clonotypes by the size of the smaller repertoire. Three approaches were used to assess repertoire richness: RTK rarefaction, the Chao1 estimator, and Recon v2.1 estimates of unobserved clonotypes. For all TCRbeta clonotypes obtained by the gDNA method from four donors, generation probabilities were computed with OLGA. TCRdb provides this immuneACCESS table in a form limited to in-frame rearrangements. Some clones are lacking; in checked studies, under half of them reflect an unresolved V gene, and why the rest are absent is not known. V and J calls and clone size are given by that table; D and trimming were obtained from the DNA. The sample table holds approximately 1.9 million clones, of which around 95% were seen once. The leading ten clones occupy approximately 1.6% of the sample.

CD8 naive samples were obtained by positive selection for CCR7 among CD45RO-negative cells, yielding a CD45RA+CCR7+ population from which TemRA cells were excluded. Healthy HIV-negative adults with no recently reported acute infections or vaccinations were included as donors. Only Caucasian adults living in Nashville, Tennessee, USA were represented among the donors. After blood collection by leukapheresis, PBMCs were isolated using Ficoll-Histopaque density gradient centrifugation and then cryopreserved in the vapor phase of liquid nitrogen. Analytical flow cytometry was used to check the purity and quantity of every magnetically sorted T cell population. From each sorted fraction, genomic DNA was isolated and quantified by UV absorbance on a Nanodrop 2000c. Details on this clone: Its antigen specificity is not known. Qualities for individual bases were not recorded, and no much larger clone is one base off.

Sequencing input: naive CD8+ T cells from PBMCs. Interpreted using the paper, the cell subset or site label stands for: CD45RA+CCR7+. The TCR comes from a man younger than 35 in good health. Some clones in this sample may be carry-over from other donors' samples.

CDR3 region: CASSFGTRESLFF. The DNA sequence follows: TGTGCCAGCAGTTTTGGGACCAGGGAGTCTCTGTTCTTC. In this chain, TRBV5-6 is recombined with TRBJ2-1, with the D assignment possibly TRBD1 or TRBD2, given 5 matching bases for each. V was cut back by 5 bases and J by 15 bases, leaving a gap of 21 bases between them. Sequences SGHDT (CDR1) and YYEEEE (CDR2) are obtained from the germline V gene. The CDR3 starts with the cysteine, ends with the phenylalanine, and has 13 residues. Only the CDR3 part of the read is kept: 39 bases, read in frame from the first base. Extended through the reference TRBV5-6 and TRBJ2-1 proteins, this CDR3 yields the full variable domain: DAGVTQSPTHLIKTRGQQVTLRCSPKSGHDTVSWYQQALGQGPQFIFQYYEEEERQRGNFPDRFSGHQFPNYSSELNVNALLLGDSALYLCASSFGTRESLFFGPGTRLTVL.